This T cell receptor beta chain was retrieved from a study of blood T cell repertoires in COVID-19. Study information: The cDNA or gDNA used as material had been derived from T cells, B-cell-depleted T cells, or PBMCs.

There are a few counts of this clone. Other DNA sequences in this specimen translate into the identical CDR3. Authors' methods: Quantification of nucleated cells was approximated via reference gene primer amplification. Produced via immunoSEQ multiplex PCR; TCRdb's table is partial and in-frame only. Clone size and the V and J calls come from that table; the DNA yielded D and trimming. This repertoire shows 150,000 to 200,000 clones, approximately 87% found once; its top ten account for about 9.4%. The CDR3 is 15 residues long. Germline-derived CDR1 and CDR2 are SGHRS and YFSETQ. Trimming cost V 3 bases and J 5 bases; bases outside gene matches: 4.

The material sequenced was peripheral blood. V and J are TRBV5-1 and TRBJ1-4; 10 nucleotides match TRBD1. The origin of this receptor is a woman in her seventies with COVID-19, enrolled during active disease. CDR3 protein: CASSWGQGLNEKLFF. DNA for the CDR3: TGCGCCAGCAGCTGGGGACAGGGGTTAAATGAAAAACTGTTTTTT.